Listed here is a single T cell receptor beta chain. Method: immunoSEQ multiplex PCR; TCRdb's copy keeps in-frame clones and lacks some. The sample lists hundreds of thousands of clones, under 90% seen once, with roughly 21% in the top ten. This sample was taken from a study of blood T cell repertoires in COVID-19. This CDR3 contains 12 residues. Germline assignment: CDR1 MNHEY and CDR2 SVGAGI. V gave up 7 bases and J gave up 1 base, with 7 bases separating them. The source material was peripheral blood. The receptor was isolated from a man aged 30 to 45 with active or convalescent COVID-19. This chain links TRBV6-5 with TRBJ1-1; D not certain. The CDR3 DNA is TGTGCCAGCATGGAGTCGAACACTGAAGCTTTCTTT. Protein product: CASMESNTEAFF.